The sequence of this T cell receptor beta chain was determined in a study of high-grade serous ovarian cancer treatment subgroups. About the research overall: Each sample yielded on average around 7,500 unique TCR beta rearrangements from about 15,000 reads.

Tumor samples were taken before definitive surgery or chemotherapy. Assay used: immunoSEQ multiplex PCR; TCRdb lists only in-frame clones, some missing. The sample shows 1,500 to 2,500 clones, around 66% of them seen only once. Germline loops: CDR1 MGHRA, CDR2 YSYEKL. The CDR3 extends over 19 amino acids. J lost 1 base, V lost 4 bases, and 12 bases had no gene match. Findings and caveats of the study: Without spatial data, bulk sequencing limits insight into HGSC tumor diversity. Repertoire similarity ranged roughly 0.1 to 0.85 between tumors of one patient.

Concerning this clone: Its antigen is not identified.

Sequencing used tumor tissue. This clonotype originated in a human donor with high-grade serous ovarian cancer. The chain couples TRBV4-1 to TRBJ2-2; TRBD1 aligns across 10 bases. CDR3 nucleotide sequence: TGCGCCAGCAGCCGCCTTGGTTGGGGACAGGGGCTGAACACCGGGGAGCTGTTTTTT. This translates into CASSRLGWGQGLNTGELFF.